This T cell receptor beta chain was identified during a study of blood T cell repertoires in COVID-19. V lost 3 bases, J lost 3 bases, and 20 bases lay in between. Germline values: CDR1 LGHNT, CDR2 FRNRAP. The CDR3 extends over 17 amino acids. The protocol was immunoSEQ multiplex PCR, while the TCRdb copy is restricted to in-frame clones and leaves out a portion. The sample has roughly 400,000 clones; 90% to 95% are singletons. The sample was PBMCs or T cells enriched from blood (not recorded which). The gene calls are TRBV12-5 and TRBJ1-1; tentatively, D is TRBD1 (6 bases). This sequence was found in a woman aged 40 to 50 who had been exposed to COVID-19. The CDR3 loop is CASGFSVMGAPDTEAFF. The CDR3 DNA is TGTGCTAGTGGTTTTAGTGTCATGGGGGCGCCTGACACTGAAGCTTTCTTT.